This T cell receptor beta chain came from a study of T cells in Graves' hyperthyroidism and ophthalmopathy. The CDR3 has 13 residues. Deletions cut 10 bases from V and 6 bases from J, with 16 bases between. Regions amplified from RNA transcripts were the TCR beta CDR3 regions. The HTBI set primed first-round TCR CDR3 RT-PCR. TCRdb recomputed calls from the multiplex PCR reads with MiXCR, one row per CDR3 protein. The table lists nearly 600,000 distinct CDR3 sequences, roughly 13% of them singletons. Study-wide points: Blood also carried most thyroid clonotypes expanded above 0.001.

This clonotype was seen ten or more times. Its antigen is undetermined. Input material: blood. The chain recombines TRBV12-3 or TRBV12-4 with TRBJ1-5, with D perhaps TRBD1 (5 bases). The TCR comes from a young woman with Graves' hyperthyroidism that later progressed to Graves' ophthalmopathy. The CDR3 spells CATTTGALQPQHF. CDR3 in DNA: TGTGCCACCACGACTGGGGCCCTTCAGCCCCAGCATTTT.